Each of the 24 T cell receptor beta chains below was sequenced from the same sample in a study of vaccination and CD4 T cells after COVID-19 (dated by TCRdb to between 2022 and 2023). Reading the label with the study, this specimen's treatment or condition is: roughly 10-day PBMC culture with coronavirus spike peptide pools or control peptides (ViraFEST assay). Library prep was done by PCR. Instrument used: Illumina iSeq 100. TCR sequencing of DNA from cultured CD4+ T cells used the Oncomine TCR Beta short-read assay at the Johns Hopkins FTIC core. TCRdb applied fastp at Q25 and MiXCR to the public reads, then kept only in-frame beta chains. For every CDR3 protein sequence, its rows merge into one entry that carries the most common genes and DNA. This sample comprises around 9,200 distinct CDR3 sequences, approximately 50% of them detected only once. About 25% of the sample comes from the top ten.

Which antigens these TCRs recognize remains unknown. Sequenced sample: CD4+ T cells from blood, cultured in vitro. The source of these receptors is a human donor who had recovered from COVID-19.

In this sample, this clonotype turned up a few times. The chain couples TRBV7-9 to TRBJ1-1, with D maybe TRBD1 (6 bases). The V end was cut by 5 bases, the J end by 7 bases, with 11 bases between. This CDR3 region has 12 residues. Germline CDR1 reads SEHNR; CDR2 reads FQNEAQ (reference sequence). DNA of the CDR3: TGTGCCAGCAGCAGGGGGTACGGTGAAGCTTTCTTT. Protein sequence: CASSRGYGEAFF.

This chain connects TRBV25-1 to TRBJ2-5; the D is unclear. The CDR3 runs 14 residues. Germline V lookup: CDR1 MGHDK, CDR2 SYGVNS. V gave up 4 bases and J gave up 6 bases, with 15 bases separating them. The CDR3 protein is CASSGQSRSQTQYF. CDR3 coding DNA: TGTGCCAGCAGTGGCCAGTCACGCTCTCAGACCCAGTACTTC.

The V gene is TRBV29-1, the J gene TRBJ1-2; 7 bases map to TRBD1. The CDR3 consists of 12 residues. Germline V lookup: CDR1 SQVTM, CDR2 ANQGSEA. J was trimmed by 4 bases and V by 7 bases; bases with no gene match: 6. The CDR3 nucleotides are TGCAGCGCTAGGGACAGCGGCTATGGCTACACCTTC. Residues: CSARDSGYGYTF.

The V and J genes are TRBV24-1 and TRBJ1-2; a possible D gene is TRBD1 (5 bases). The germline V gene encodes CDR1 KGHDR and CDR2 SFDVKD. With 4 bases removed from V and 6 bases from J, the gap between germline ends came to 11 bases. The CDR3 is 13 residues long. CDR3: CATSDPDRDGYTF. The CDR3 DNA sequence: TGTGCCACCAGTGACCCTGACAGAGATGGCTACACCTTC.

The chain carries TRBV20-1 and TRBJ2-7; 8 nucleotides agree with TRBD1. The CDR3 extends over 14 amino acids. V gave up 4 bases and J gave up 2 bases; unmatched junction bases: 7. Germline CDR1 reads DFQATT; CDR2 reads SNEGSKA (reference sequence). The CDR3 DNA reads as TGCAGTGCTATCCAGGGGGCTAAAACCTACGAGCAGTACTTC. It yields the protein CSAIQGAKTYEQYF.

The rearrangement joins TRBV20-1 to TRBJ2-3; D is uncertain. The CDR3 contains 12 residues. Germline CDR1 is DFQATT and CDR2 is SNEGSKA (reference sequence). V lost 6 bases and J 6 bases, leaving 13 bases between the germline ends. The CDR3 spells CSAPPPGDTQYF. In DNA, the CDR3 is TGCAGTGCACCCCCCCCGGGTGATACGCAGTATTTT.

This clonotype was counted a few times. The chain links TRBV7-9 to TRBJ1-5; D gene ambiguous. In germline, CDR1 is SEHNR, CDR2 FQNEAQ (reference sequence). The V and J ends lost 5 bases and 7 bases respectively, with 12 bases between them. The CDR3 has 13 amino acids. CDR3 amino acids: CASSGIGLQPQHF. In nucleotides, the CDR3 is TGTGCCAGCAGCGGAATTGGGCTGCAGCCCCAGCATTTT.

The chain uses TRBV20-1 and TRBJ1-2; perhaps TRBD1 as D (6 bases). Trimming removed 5 bases at V and 8 bases at J, with 12 bases between. In germline, CDR1 is DFQATT, CDR2 SNEGSKA (reference sequence). The CDR3 is 11 residues long. CDR3 coding DNA: TGCAGTGCTTCAGGGGCTGAAGGCTACACCTTC. It codes for CSASGAEGYTF.

The V and J genes are TRBV28 and TRBJ2-7; TRBD1 matches 7 bases. Germline V gene data show CDR1 as MDHEN and CDR2 as SYDVKM. V trimming: 1 base; J trimming: 3 bases; junction bases outside the gene matches: 3. The CDR3 covers 14 residues. The CDR3: CASSLLGDSYEQYF. CDR3 sequence (DNA): TGTGCCAGCAGTTTATTGGGGGACAGCTACGAGCAGTACTTC.

This chain joins TRBV20-1 and TRBJ2-1; a weak D match, TRBD2 (6 bases). Per the germline V gene, CDR1 is DFQATT and CDR2 is SNEGSKA (reference sequence). V was trimmed by 0 bases and J by 14 bases, leaving 11 bases between them. CDR3 length: 11 residues. The CDR3 DNA follows: TGCAGTGCTAGAGACGGGACTCCAAAGTTCTTC. It is translated as CSARDGTPKFF.

This sequence joins TRBV7-9 and TRBJ2-5, with 7 bases matching TRBD2. This CDR3 spans 15 amino acids. CDR1 SEHNR and CDR2 FQNEAQ come from the germline V gene (reference sequence). The V gene end was trimmed by 3 bases and the J gene end by 0 bases; junction bases not matched to a gene: 4. The CDR3, as DNA: TGTGCCAGCAGCTTGGAAGCGGGGTACCAAGAGACCCAGTACTTC. This gives the protein CASSLEAGYQETQYF. Combining the CDR3 with reference TRBV7-9 and TRBJ2-5 gives the whole variable domain DTGVSQNPRHKITKRGQNVTFRCDPISEHNRLYWYRQTLGQGPEFLTYFQNEAQLEKSRLLSDRFSAERPKGSFSTLEIQRTEQGDSAMYLCASSLEAGYQETQYFGPGTRLLVL.

Within the sample, this clonotype is large. CDR3 loop: CSALDRGAGYSNQPQHF. In DNA form, the CDR3 reads TGCAGTGCTCTCGACAGGGGTGCGGGGTATAGCAATCAGCCCCAGCATTTT. The chain recombines TRBV20-1 with TRBJ1-5; TRBD1 matches at 8 bases. From germline, CDR1 is DFQATT and CDR2 SNEGSKA (reference sequence). Unmatched junction bases numbered 12, after V lost 5 bases and J lost 0 bases. The CDR3 consists of 17 residues.

V is TRBV15 and J is TRBJ2-7; D remains unclear. V lost 1 base to trimming and J lost 3 bases, with 10 bases between them. The CDR3 length is 14 residues. Germline CDR1 is LNHNV and CDR2 is YYDKDF (reference sequence). The CDR3 DNA reads as TGTGCCACCAGCAGAGTTGCCACTTTCTACGAGCAGTACTTC. It encodes CATSRVATFYEQYF.

The chain's CDR3 is CASSLGGAGGDEQYF. The CDR3 DNA sequence: TGTGCCAGCAGCTTAGGGGGTGCAGGGGGGGACGAGCAGTACTTC. The V call is TRBV7-2, the J call TRBJ2-7, with D perhaps being TRBD1 or TRBD2 (7 bases each). CDR3 length: 15 amino acids. In germline, CDR1 is SGHTA, CDR2 FQGNSA. Trimming pared 1 base from V and 5 bases from J, leaving 15 bases between.

This clonotype is labeled as medium-sized. V gene TRBV20-1 combines with J gene TRBJ1-6; TRBD1 aligns across 7 bases. After removal of 3 bases from V and 8 bases from J, the junction contained 4 bases not matched to a gene. The germline CDR1 and CDR2 sequences are DFQATT and SNEGSKA (reference sequence). The CDR3 extends over 13 amino acids. CDR3 loop: CSASSQGDSPLHF. CDR3 sequence (DNA): TGCAGTGCTAGTAGCCAGGGGGATTCACCCCTCCACTTT.

The chain employs TRBV6-2 or TRBV6-3 and TRBJ1-5; weak D call: TRBD1 (6 bases). The CDR3 spans 14 residues. Deletions cut 6 bases from V and 0 bases from J, with 9 bases between. Per germline, CDR1 MNHEY and CDR2 SVGEGT. The CDR3 sequence: CASRRTASNQPQHF. CDR3 DNA sequence: TGTGCCAGCAGGAGGACAGCTAGCAATCAGCCCCAGCATTTT.

This chain connects TRBV20-1 to TRBJ1-5, with no clear D. CDR3 length: 12 amino acids. V lost 6 bases and J lost 3, with 9 bases in between. Germline values: CDR1 DFQATT, CDR2 SNEGSKA (reference sequence). CDR3 protein: CSAHRANQPQHF. The CDR3 nucleotides are TGCAGTGCGCACCGGGCCAATCAGCCCCAGCATTTT.

This clonotype was counted a single time. This chain uses TRBV2 with TRBJ2-7; no firm D call. Germline V gives CDR1 SNHLY, CDR2 FYNNEI. The V end was cut by 7 bases, the J end by 4 bases, with 11 bases between. The CDR3 extends over 12 amino acids. This chain's CDR3 is CASTGSRYEQYF. As DNA, the CDR3 is TGTGCCAGCACGGGTAGCAGGTACGAGCAGTACTTC.

The V gene is TRBV20-1, the J gene TRBJ1-1, with D hard to call. Deletions cut 3 bases from V and 8 bases from J, with 10 bases between. The CDR3 covers 11 residues. Germline V lookup: CDR1 DFQATT, CDR2 SNEGSKA (reference sequence). CDR3 region: CSARLTSEAFF. The CDR3 coding sequence is TGCAGTGCTAGGTTAACCTCAGAAGCTTTCTTT.

The chain recombines TRBV24-1 with TRBJ2-5; TRBD2 aligns across 13 bases. Germline CDR1 reads KGHDR; CDR2 reads SFDVKD. V gave up 2 bases and J gave up 3 bases; unmatched junction bases: 5. The CDR3 spans 17 residues. The DNA for the CDR3 is TGTGCCACCAGTGATTATGGACTAGCGGGAGTGGAAGAGACCCAGTACTTC. It codes for CATSDYGLAGVEETQYF.

J is TRBJ2-7 and V is TRBV6-2 or TRBV6-3, with a possible D match to TRBD1 (6 bases). The CDR3 has 14 amino acids. V was shortened by 5 bases and J by 6 bases, with 17 bases between the two germline ends. The germline V gene has CDR1 MNHEY and CDR2 SVGEGT. The CDR3 here is CASSPPRGLGEQYF. CDR3 coding DNA: TGTGCCAGCAGTCCCCCCAGGGGCCTAGGCGAGCAGTACTTC.

This chain links TRBV6-1 with TRBJ1-2, with D perhaps TRBD1 (6 bases). The CDR3 has 14 residues. Trimming took 5 bases from V and 8 from J, leaving 18 bases between them. From germline, CDR1 is MNHNS and CDR2 SASEGT. CDR3 protein: CASSTTGTGGGYTF. In nucleotides, the CDR3 is TGTGCCAGCAGTACAACAGGGACCGGTGGGGGCTACACCTTC.

The chain has TRBV28 and TRBJ1-5; the D gene is possibly TRBD1 (5 bases). There are 16 residues in the CDR3. Trimming removed 10 bases from V and 2 bases from J, with 21 bases in between. Germline V gene data show CDR1 as MDHEN and CDR2 as SYDVKM. The CDR3 coding sequence is TGTGCCACCTCCTCAGTGGGGCGCGGGGGCAATCAGCCCCAGCATTTT. Amino acid sequence: CATSSVGRGGNQPQHF.

This chain links TRBV28 with TRBJ2-1; D is undetermined. V lost 6 bases, J lost 6 bases, and 9 bases lay in between. The CDR3 spans 12 residues. Per the germline V gene, CDR1 is MDHEN and CDR2 is SYDVKM. This CDR3 is CASRDPGNEQFF. CDR3 in DNA: TGTGCCAGCAGGGACCCTGGCAATGAGCAGTTCTTC. The full variable domain, in which reference TRBV28 and TRBJ2-1 provide the parts outside the CDR3, is DVKVTQSSRYLVKRTGEKVFLECVQDMDHENMFWYRQDPGLGLRLIYFSYDVKMKEKGDIPEGYSVSREKKERFSLILESASTNQTSMYLCASRDPGNEQFFGPGTRLTVL.